This T cell receptor (beta chain) was identified in a study of PD-1 blockade in classical Hodgkin lymphoma. The sample's time point: cycle 4 day 1 (C4D1), after six to seven weeks of nivolumab. Brentuximab vedotin exposure varied, and every patient relapsed after autologous stem cell transplantation. Thawed PBMCs supplied CD8+ T cells via magnetic negative selection. The germline CDR1 and CDR2 sequences are SGHTA and FQGTGA. V gave up 1 base and J gave up 4 bases; unmatched junction bases: 5. There are 17 residues in the CDR3. This clone was counted a single time. Its target is not known. Libraries were prepared by immunoSEQ multiplex PCR; TCRdb keeps only in-frame clonotypes and omits some of them. This sample has almost 15,000 clones, with approximately 91% found just once. Findings of the study overall: The study found that TCR diversity rose significantly by C4D1 in CD4+ but not CD8+ cells. The baseline diversity of complete responders showed similarity to that of newly diagnosed patients. Diminished baseline TCR diversity has been reported in newly diagnosed patients relative to healthy donors.

The gene calls are TRBV7-3 and TRBJ2-2; TRBD1 agrees at 11 bases. The source material was CD8+ T cells from blood, sampled before the fourth cycle of nivolumab. The sequence was obtained from a human donor with classical Hodgkin lymphoma. The CDR3 here is CASSLNTGTGGTGELFF. The CDR3 nucleotides are TGTGCCAGCAGCTTAAATACCGGGACAGGGGGCACCGGGGAGCTGTTTTTT.